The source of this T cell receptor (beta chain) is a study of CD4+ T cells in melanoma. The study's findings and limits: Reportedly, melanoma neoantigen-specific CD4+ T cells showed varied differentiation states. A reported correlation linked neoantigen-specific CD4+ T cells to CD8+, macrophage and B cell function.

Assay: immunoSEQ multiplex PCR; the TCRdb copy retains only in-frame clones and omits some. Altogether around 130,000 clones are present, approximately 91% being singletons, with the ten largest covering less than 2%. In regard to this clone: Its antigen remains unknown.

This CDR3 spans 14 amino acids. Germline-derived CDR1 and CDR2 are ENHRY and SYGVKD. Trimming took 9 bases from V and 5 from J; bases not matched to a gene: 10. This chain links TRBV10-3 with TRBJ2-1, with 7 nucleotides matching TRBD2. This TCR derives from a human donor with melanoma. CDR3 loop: CAIGRSGADNEQFF. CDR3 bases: TGTGCCATAGGGAGAAGCGGGGCCGACAATGAGCAGTTCTTC.